The 17 T cell receptor beta chains reported below all come from one sample, sequenced in a study of regulatory T cells in long-lasting Graves disease. This sample's time point: newly diagnosed GD, antithyroid drugs for less than 3 months. PBMCs provided the RNA from which the TCR library was made. Relying on iRepertoire HTBI primers and Arm-PCR of CDR3 regions, the team built TCR beta libraries. TCRdb used MiXCR to reprocess the multiplex PCR reads, holding one entry per CDR3 protein. The sample has around 320,000 distinct CDR3 sequences; approximately 15% are singletons. These data also featured in a second study, about T cells in Graves' hyperthyroidism and ophthalmopathy.

The sequenced sample was peripheral blood mononuclear cells (PBMCs), obtained at new diagnosis, from a patient treated with antithyroid drugs. The receptors stem from a man aged 35 to 55 with Graves disease.

This clonotype showed up just a few times. V usage is TRBV5-1 and J usage is TRBJ2-3; possibly TRBD1 for D (6 bases). Deletions cut 4 bases from V and 3 bases from J, with 21 bases between. Germline CDR1 and CDR2: SGHRS and YFSETQ. This CDR3 spans 17 amino acids. For the CDR3, the DNA is TGCGCCAGCAGCACCGGACAGCCCCCTCGAGTTACAGATACGCAGTATTTT. Protein sequence: CASSTGQPPRVTDTQYF.

In its sample, this clonotype was seen once. The chain couples TRBV9 to TRBJ2-2, with 10 positions matching TRBD2. V lost 0 bases and J lost 3; bases outside the gene matches: 2. The length of the CDR3 is 16 residues. CDR1 is SGDLS, CDR2 YYNGEE, per germline. This CDR3 is CASSVGTSGYTGELFF. The DNA for the CDR3 is TGTGCCAGCAGCGTAGGGACTAGCGGATACACCGGGGAGCTGTTTTTT.

This clonotype showed up many times. The rearrangement links TRBV11-2 to TRBJ2-7, with unresolved D. The CDR3 runs to 15 residues. The germline gives CDR1 SGHAT, CDR2 FQNNGV. Trimming took off 4 bases at V and 0 bases at J, with 13 bases between the two ends. As DNA, the CDR3 is TGTGCCAGCAGCTCCGCCTTGACCCGCTCCTACGAGCAGTACTTC. Protein product: CASSSALTRSYEQYF.

The chain is built from TRBV28 and TRBJ2-1; 9 nucleotides match TRBD2. With V trimmed by 5 bases and J by 14 bases, 4 bases remained unmatched. CDR1 MDHEN and CDR2 SYDVKM come from the germline V gene. This CDR3 is 11 amino acids long. The CDR3 protein is CASSLRGGEFF. The CDR3 coding sequence is TGTGCCAGCAGTCTACGCGGGGGGGAGTTCTTC.

This clonotype was detected only a few times. This sequence joins TRBV5-1 and TRBJ2-5; D uncertain. Looked up from germline, CDR1 is SGHRS and CDR2 is YFSETQ. Deletions cut 5 bases from V and 2 bases from J, with 13 bases between. The CDR3 is 14 amino acids. The DNA of the CDR3 is TGCGCCAGCAGGGGCAGGACCCAACAAGAGACCCAGTACTTC. It specifies CASRGRTQQETQYF.

This clonotype was picked up many times. The gene calls are TRBV24-1 and TRBJ2-5; 8 nucleotides match TRBD1. Per germline, CDR1 KGHDR and CDR2 SFDVKD. The V gene end was trimmed by 4 bases and the J gene end by 5 bases; junction bases not matched to a gene: 8. This CDR3 contains 15 residues. The CDR3 reads CATSEDRVQGETQYF. The CDR3 DNA is TGTGCCACCAGTGAGGACAGGGTCCAGGGGGAGACCCAGTACTTC.

This clonotype was seen at least ten times. The chain uses TRBV7-2 and TRBJ1-5; no clear D gene. This CDR3 has 15 amino acids. Deletions cut 1 base from V and 2 bases from J, with 9 bases between. Looked up from germline, CDR1 is SGHTA and CDR2 is FQGNSA. CDR3 coding DNA: TGTGCCAGCAGCTTAGTATCCTGGGGCAATCAGCCCCAGCATTTT. It codes for CASSLVSWGNQPQHF.

There are many counts of this clonotype. The V gene is TRBV3-1, the J gene TRBJ2-5, with 8 bases fitting TRBD2. This CDR3 region has 15 residues. The J segment lost 0 bases and the V segment lost 2 bases, leaving 2 bases of the junction unmatched. The germline gives CDR1 LGHDT, CDR2 YNNKEL (reference sequence). The CDR3 DNA follows: TGTGCCAGCAGCCAATTTAGCGGGAACCAAGAGACCCAGTACTTC. The encoded protein is CASSQFSGNQETQYF.

This clonotype occurred a few times. The chain has TRBV29-1 and TRBJ1-6, with TRBD1 matching over 8 bases. The length of the CDR3 is 13 residues. Trimming removed 7 bases from V and 10 bases from J; junction bases left unmatched: 9. CDR1 and CDR2 (germline): SQVTM, ANQGSEA. CDR3 nucleotide sequence: TGCAGCGCTCAGGGACAGGTGAACTCACCCCTCCACTTT. It codes for CSAQGQVNSPLHF.

Written as DNA, the CDR3 is TGTGCCACCAACTGGGACAGGGAAGAGACCCAGTACTTC. It is translated as CATNWDREETQYF. This sequence joins TRBV10-3 and TRBJ2-5, with 9 bases matching TRBD1. V trimming: 10 bases; J trimming: 3 bases; junction bases outside the gene matches: 6. Germline-derived CDR1 and CDR2 are ENHRY and SYGVKD. The CDR3 runs to 13 residues.

The chain has TRBV20-1 and TRBJ2-1; TRBD2 matches at 11 bases. CDR3 size: 15 residues. Losses at the gene ends were 5 bases for V and 6 bases for J; bases not matched to a gene: 9. CDR1 and CDR2 from the germline V gene are DFQATT and SNEGSKA (reference sequence). CDR3 DNA: TGCAGTGCTGGGCCTCTAGCGGGGGGTGGCAATGAGCAGTTCTTC. Amino acids: CSAGPLAGGGNEQFF.

This clonotype showed up many times. As DNA, the CDR3 is TGTGCCAGCAGCCAAGATTGGGGTTACGATACGCAGTATTTT. Translated, it gives CASSQDWGYDTQYF. The chain couples TRBV3-1 to TRBJ2-3, with no clear D. The germline V gene has CDR1 LGHDT and CDR2 YNNKEL (reference sequence). The CDR3 has 14 amino acids. V lost 0 bases to trimming and J lost 6 bases, with 10 bases between them.

This clonotype was picked up a small number of times. The V gene is TRBV14, the J gene TRBJ2-1; D might be TRBD1 (5 bases). This CDR3 has 12 amino acids. Germline V CDR1 and CDR2: SGHDN, FVKESK. Trimming stripped 5 bases from V and 5 bases from J, with 7 bases between. The CDR3 reads CASSGHHNEQFF. The CDR3 DNA reads TGTGCCAGCAGCGGACATCACAATGAGCAGTTCTTC.

This chain joins TRBV10-1 and TRBJ2-5; no firm D call. The CDR3 has 13 amino acids. V lost 1 base and J lost 7, with 10 bases in between. The germline gives CDR1 WNHNN, CDR2 SYGVQD (reference sequence). CDR3 loop: CASSEFSGGTQYF. The CDR3 bases are TGCGCCAGCAGTGAGTTTTCTGGCGGGACCCAGTACTTC.

This clonotype showed up many times. The chain is built from TRBV3-1 and TRBJ2-2; 7 bases line up with TRBD2. The length of the CDR3 is 16 residues. Germline V gives CDR1 LGHDT, CDR2 YNNKEL (reference sequence). Trimming at V came to 1 base and at J to 3 bases, leaving 5 bases not matched to a gene. CDR3: CASSQGERGDTGELFF. CDR3 bases: TGTGCCAGCAGCCAAGGGGAACGGGGGGACACCGGGGAGCTGTTTTTT.

This clonotype was seen a few times. The gene calls are TRBV7-2 and TRBJ2-2, with 9 bases that match TRBD1. This CDR3 has 15 residues. The V segment lost 6 bases and the J segment 2 bases; nucleotides outside the gene matches: 4. CDR1 and CDR2 from the germline V gene are SGHTA and FQGNSA. The CDR3 sequence is CASRRDRANTGELFF. The CDR3 nucleotides are TGTGCCAGCAGAAGGGACAGGGCCAACACCGGGGAGCTGTTTTTT.

Ten or more counts support this clonotype. The V gene is TRBV7-9, the J gene TRBJ2-3, with 10 bases lining up with TRBD1. This CDR3 contains 18 residues. The germline V gene encodes CDR1 SEHNR and CDR2 FQNEAQ (reference sequence). Trimming removed 5 bases from V and 5 bases from J; junction bases left unmatched: 16. CDR3 amino acids: CASSPRLSRQGAGDTQYF. In nucleotides, the CDR3 is TGTGCCAGCAGCCCACGCCTTTCGAGACAGGGGGCGGGAGATACGCAGTATTTT.